This TCR beta chain was identified in a study of blood T cell repertoires in COVID-19. Looking at the study overall: Acute-phase and convalescent COVID-19 samples originated in the United States, Italy and Spain. The analysed material was cDNA or gDNA that came from T cells, B-cell-depleted T cells, or PBMCs.

How the authors handled the data: Estimation of nucleated cell counts was performed using reference gene primer amplification. The method was immunoSEQ multiplex PCR; TCRdb's version includes in-frame clones alone and lacks a portion of them. The DNA was the basis for D and trimming; V, J and clone size are from that table. The sample contains a few hundred thousand clones, less than 85% of which appear only once. Trimming left V 8 bases short and J 9 bases short, with 20 bases between. The CDR3 contains 14 residues. Per germline, CDR1 LGHDT and CDR2 YNNKEL (reference sequence). The sample was peripheral blood. This clonotype was obtained from a woman between 18 and 29 years old with acute or convalescent COVID-19. The chain couples TRBV3-1 (or the pseudogene TRBV3-2) to TRBJ1-5; a possible D gene is TRBD1 (5 bases). The CDR3 loop reads CASEPGRGTGPQHF. Written as DNA, the CDR3 is TGTGCCAGCGAACCCGGGAGAGGGACGGGGCCCCAGCATTTT.